This entry concerns a single TCR beta chain. Its antigen remains unidentified. The CDR3 covers 12 residues. Germline-derived CDR1 and CDR2 are LGHDT and YNNKEL (reference sequence). V lost 5 bases and J 0 bases, leaving 4 bases between the germline ends. The data were taken from a study of Graves' ophthalmopathy and Graves' hyperthyroidism. Study-wide findings and caveats: The 13-signature model separated ophthalmopathy from stable hyperthyroidism at around 86% sensitivity and nearly 83% specificity.

Each hyperthyroidism patient was newly diagnosed, with under 2 months' duration, and aged 18 to 65. Researchers turned away patients with other autoimmune diseases, uncontrolled infections, pregnancy or lactation. Amplified material comprised TCR beta CDR3 regions derived from RNA transcripts. RT-PCR with HTBI primers came first, then second-round multiplex PCR. TCRdb used MiXCR to reprocess the multiplex PCR reads, holding one entry per CDR3 protein. The sample has some 370,000 distinct CDR3 sequences; about a sixth are singletons. The TCR sequence derives from an adult woman with stable Graves' hyperthyroidism. The sequenced material came from peripheral blood. The chain combines TRBV3-1 with TRBJ1-1, with no clear D. The CDR3: CASSDLNTEAFF. In nucleotides, the CDR3 is TGTGCCAGCAGCGACTTGAACACTGAAGCTTTCTTT.